Included here is one T cell receptor (beta chain) sequence, with context. As yet, its antigen is unknown. The length of the CDR3 is 11 residues. Looked up from germline, CDR1 is DFQATT and CDR2 is SNEGSKA (reference sequence). V lost 3 bases to trimming and J lost 4 bases, with 6 bases between them. Each of the donors was a healthy bone marrow donor. This specimen comes from a study of cytomegalovirus exposure and HLA in healthy donors. The PCR employed 60 Vbeta primers together with 13 Jbeta primers. Generated by immunoSEQ multiplex PCR, the TCRdb table keeps only in-frame clones and is missing some. The sample lists fewer than 200,000 clones, approximately 80% occurring once. Findings and limits, study-wide: The study reported that TCR beta sequences accurately predicted HLA-A and HLA-B alleles in most subjects.

J is TRBJ1-1 and V is TRBV20-1, with D possibly matching TRBD1 (5 bases). This clonotype was sampled from a woman in her 50s in good health and CMV-seropositive. The sample was PBMCs. CDR3 sequence: CSARTATEAFF. CDR3 DNA: TGCAGTGCTAGGACAGCCACTGAAGCTTTCTTT.